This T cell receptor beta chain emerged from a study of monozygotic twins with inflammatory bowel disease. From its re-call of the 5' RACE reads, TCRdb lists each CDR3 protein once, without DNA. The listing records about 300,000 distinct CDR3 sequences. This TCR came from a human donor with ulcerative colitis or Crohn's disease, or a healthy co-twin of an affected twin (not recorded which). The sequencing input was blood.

CDR3: CASIRLASPSSYNEQFF. The chain couples TRBV2 to TRBJ2-1; lacking DNA, the TRBD2 call made by TCRdb goes unchecked. This CDR3 has 17 residues. Germline-derived CDR1 and CDR2 are SNHLY and FYNNEI.